This T cell receptor (beta chain) emerged from a study of blood T cell repertoires in COVID-19. The germline CDR1 and CDR2 sequences are MGHRA and YSYEKL. The junction had 9 bases not matched to a gene; V was cut back by 3 bases and J by 1 base. The CDR3 loop spans 19 amino acids. Assay: immunoSEQ multiplex PCR; the TCRdb copy retains only in-frame clones and omits some. The sample has roughly 440,000 clones, roughly 88% seen once. The TCR was taken from a woman in her 50s with COVID-19, enrolled during active disease. Sequenced input: peripheral blood. The genes are TRBV4-1 and TRBJ2-3, with TRBD2 identical over 14 bases. The CDR3 bases are TGCGCCAGCAGCCAGCCGGGACTAGCGGGGGATTATCGCACAGATACGCAGTATTTT. Its translation is CASSQPGLAGDYRTDTQYF.